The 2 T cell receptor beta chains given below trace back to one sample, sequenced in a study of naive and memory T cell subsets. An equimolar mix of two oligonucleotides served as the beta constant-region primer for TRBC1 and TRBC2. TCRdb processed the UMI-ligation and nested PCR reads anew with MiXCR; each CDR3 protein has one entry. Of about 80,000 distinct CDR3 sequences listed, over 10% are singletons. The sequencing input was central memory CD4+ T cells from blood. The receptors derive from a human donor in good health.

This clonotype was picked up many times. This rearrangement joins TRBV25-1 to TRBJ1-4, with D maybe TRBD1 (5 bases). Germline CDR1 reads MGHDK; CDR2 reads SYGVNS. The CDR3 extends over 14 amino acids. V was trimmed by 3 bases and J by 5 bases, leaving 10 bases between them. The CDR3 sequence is CASSEAGRNEKLFF. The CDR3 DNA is TGTGCCAGCAGTGAGGCAGGGAGGAATGAAAAACTGTTTTTT.

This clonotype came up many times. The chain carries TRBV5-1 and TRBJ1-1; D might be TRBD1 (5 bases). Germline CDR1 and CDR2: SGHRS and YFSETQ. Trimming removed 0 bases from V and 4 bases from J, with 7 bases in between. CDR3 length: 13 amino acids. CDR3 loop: CASSLDRITEAFF. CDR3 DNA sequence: TGCGCCAGCAGCTTGGACAGGATCACTGAAGCTTTCTTT.